This T cell receptor (beta chain) is drawn from a study of CXCR3-negative and CXCR3-positive naive CD8 T cells. 5' RACE that incorporated UMI labels was used to prepare the TRB cDNA libraries. From the 5' RACE reads, TCRdb lists one entry per CDR3 protein and no DNA. Its table records 130,000 to 150,000 distinct CDR3 sequences. The CDR3 is 14 residues long. Germline loops: CDR1 SGHDN, CDR2 FVKESK. Notes on this clonotype: No antigen is known for it.

Study outcomes and limitations: Hydrophobicity was higher for TRB CDR3s found in CXCR3-positive naive cells than in CXCR3-negative naive cells.

The source of this sequence is a human donor in good health. Some clones in this sample may be carry-over from other donors' samples. V gene TRBV14 combines with J gene TRBJ1-1. The sequenced material came from naive CXCR3+ CD8+ T cells from blood. Subset in this sample: CD45RO-CCR7+CD27+CD95- naive CD8+ T cells expressing CXCR3 (TNR3+). This chain's CDR3 is CASSQEHGNTEAFF.